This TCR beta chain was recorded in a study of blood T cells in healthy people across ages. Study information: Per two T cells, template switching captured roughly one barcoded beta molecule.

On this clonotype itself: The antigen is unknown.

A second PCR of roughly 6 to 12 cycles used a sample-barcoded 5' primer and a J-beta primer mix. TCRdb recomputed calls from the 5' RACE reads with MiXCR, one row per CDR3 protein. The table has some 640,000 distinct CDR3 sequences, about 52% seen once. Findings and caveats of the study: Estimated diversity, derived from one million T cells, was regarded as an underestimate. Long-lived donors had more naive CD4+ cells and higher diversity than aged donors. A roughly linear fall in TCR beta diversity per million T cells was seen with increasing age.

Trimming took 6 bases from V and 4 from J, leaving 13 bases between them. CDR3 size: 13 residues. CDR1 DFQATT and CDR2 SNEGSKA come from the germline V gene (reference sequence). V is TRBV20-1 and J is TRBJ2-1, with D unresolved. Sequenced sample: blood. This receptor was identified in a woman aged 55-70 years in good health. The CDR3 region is CSAPGPAYNEQFF. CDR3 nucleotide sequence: TGCAGTGCCCCCGGTCCAGCTTACAATGAGCAGTTCTTC.